This T cell receptor beta chain was recorded in a study of blood T cell repertoires in COVID-19 (dated by TCRdb to 2019 to 2021). General notes on the study: Collaborator samples came from the United States, Italy and Spain and covered acute and convalescent phases of COVID-19. The repertoires were released in a freely available public database intended as a resource for research on the immune response to SARS-CoV-2. Sample metadata almost always included a de-identified subject ID, COVID-19 status, age in years and sex. The samples were drawn from the first 160 participants of the ongoing ImmuneRACE study and from over a thousand subjects provided by 6 global collaborators. Deeply sampled blood TCRbeta repertoires from subjects exposed to, actively infected with, or recovered from COVID-19 were included in the dataset. The material from the prospective study consisted of cDNA or gDNA derived from T cells, B-cell-depleted T cells, or PBMCs. Where available, HLA class I and class II types were taken from metadata supplied by the sample provider and were not determined by assay-based typing.

The investigation overall reported the following: The amount of clinical and demographic metadata varied by source and participant and was provided uncurated.

Remarks on this clone: The target of this receptor is not known. No clone much larger than this one lies a single base away; base qualities are absent.

Participants in the prospective study were enrolled through a virtual design, were aged about 18 to 89 years, and lived in 24 United States geographic areas. In the prospective study, participants were assigned to cohorts based on the clinical history participants reported in a screening survey and a study questionnaire. ImmuneRACE Cohort 3 recovered participants were defined by two consecutive negative NP/OP PCR tests, healthcare professional clearance, or symptom resolution. Mobile phlebotomists in the prospective study collected whole blood, serum and a nasopharyngeal or oropharyngeal swab from every participant. Over an approximately 2-month period, participants in the prospective study had the option of providing additional blood draws and questionnaires. Prospective study blood samples were shipped either frozen or at room temperature before DNA extraction. The CDR3, from cysteine to phenylalanine, totals 15 residues. Only the CDR3 region is kept as DNA, spanning 45 bases read in frame from base 1. V is reduced by 5 bases and J by 0 bases, leaving a spacing of 14 bases between them. The CDR1 and CDR2 encoded by the germline V gene are SGHVS and FQNEAQ.

TCRbeta CDR3 regions were amplified from genomic DNA by means of the immunoSEQ Assay, a bias-controlled multiplex PCR. As for the original processing: The number of nucleated cells in each sample was estimated from the amplification of reference gene primers within the assay. Sequence reads were collapsed and filtered to measure the absolute abundance of every unique TCRbeta CDR3 rearrangement. For each sample, productive Simpson clonality was calculated as the square root of Simpson's diversity index over productive rearrangements. Drawn from immuneACCESS, this table holds only the in-frame rearrangements with V and J called that TCRdb kept. Clones are partly lost; checked studies trace under half to an unresolved V gene and leave the rest unexplained. D and trimming were read from the DNA, whereas the V and J calls and clone size are those reported in that table. The sample has 140,000 to 150,000 clones on record, about 89% of them singletons. Of the sample, over 9% falls within the top ten clones.

The sequenced sample was PBMCs or T cells enriched from blood (not recorded which). The sequence is built from TRBV7-8 and TRBJ2-7; D gene: possibly TRBD2, on 5 matching bases. This clonotype originated in a man aged 60 to 75 who had recovered from COVID-19. In nucleotides, the sequence is TGTGCCAGCAGCCCGGCGGGCACGTCCTCCTACGAGCAGTACTTC. It translates as CASSPAGTSSYEQYF.